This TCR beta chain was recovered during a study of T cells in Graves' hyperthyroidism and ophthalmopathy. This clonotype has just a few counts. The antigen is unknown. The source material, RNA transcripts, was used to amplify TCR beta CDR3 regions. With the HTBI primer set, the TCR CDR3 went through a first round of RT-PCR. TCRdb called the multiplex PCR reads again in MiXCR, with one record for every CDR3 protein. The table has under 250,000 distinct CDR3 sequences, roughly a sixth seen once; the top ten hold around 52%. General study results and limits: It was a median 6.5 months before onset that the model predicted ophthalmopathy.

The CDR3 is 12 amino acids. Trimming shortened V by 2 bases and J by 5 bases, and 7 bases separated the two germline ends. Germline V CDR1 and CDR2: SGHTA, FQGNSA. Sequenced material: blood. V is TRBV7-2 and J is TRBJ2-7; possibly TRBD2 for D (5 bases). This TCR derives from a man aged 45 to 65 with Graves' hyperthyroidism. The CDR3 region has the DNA TGTGCCAGCAGCTTATACGGGGACGAGCAGTACTTC. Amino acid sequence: CASSLYGDEQYF.